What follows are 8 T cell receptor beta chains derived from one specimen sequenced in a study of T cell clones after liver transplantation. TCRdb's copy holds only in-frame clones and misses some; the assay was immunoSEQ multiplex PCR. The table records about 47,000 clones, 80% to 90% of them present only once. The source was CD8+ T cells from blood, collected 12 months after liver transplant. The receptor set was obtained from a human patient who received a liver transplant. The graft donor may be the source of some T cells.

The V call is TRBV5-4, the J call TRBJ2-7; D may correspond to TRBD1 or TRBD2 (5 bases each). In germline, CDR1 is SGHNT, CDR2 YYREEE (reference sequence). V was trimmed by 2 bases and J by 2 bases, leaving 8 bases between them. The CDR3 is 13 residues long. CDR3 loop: CASSFGTTYEQYF. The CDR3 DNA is TGTGCCAGCAGCTTCGGGACCACCTACGAGCAGTACTTC.

CDR3 nucleotide sequence: TGCGCCAGCAGGTTCGGGACCCGTAATGAAAAACTGTTTTTT. Translating it yields CASRFGTRNEKLFF. This sequence joins TRBV5-1 and TRBJ1-4, with D possibly matching TRBD1 (5 bases). Trimming stripped 5 bases from V and 4 bases from J, with 12 bases between. Germline loops: CDR1 SGHRS, CDR2 YFSETQ. The CDR3 runs to 14 residues.

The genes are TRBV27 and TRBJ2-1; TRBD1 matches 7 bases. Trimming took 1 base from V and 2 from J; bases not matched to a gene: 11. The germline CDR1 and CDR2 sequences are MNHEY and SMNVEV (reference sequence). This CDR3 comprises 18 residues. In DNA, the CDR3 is TGTGCCAGCAGTTTATACCCACCGACAGGGTTGCCCTACAATGAGCAGTTCTTC. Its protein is CASSLYPPTGLPYNEQFF.

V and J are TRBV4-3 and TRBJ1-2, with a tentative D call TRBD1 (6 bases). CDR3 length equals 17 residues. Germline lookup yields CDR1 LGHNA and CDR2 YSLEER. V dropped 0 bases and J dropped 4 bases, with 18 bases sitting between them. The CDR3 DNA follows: TGCGCCAGCAGCCAAGAGCTCCTCGGACAGAACCTCTATGGCTACACCTTC. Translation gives CASSQELLGQNLYGYTF.

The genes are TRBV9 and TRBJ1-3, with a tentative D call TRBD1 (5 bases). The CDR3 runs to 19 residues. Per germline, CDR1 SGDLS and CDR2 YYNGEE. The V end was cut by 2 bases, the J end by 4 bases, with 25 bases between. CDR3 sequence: CASSVGSMAPGVAGNTIYF. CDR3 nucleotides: TGTGCCAGCAGCGTTGGGTCCATGGCCCCGGGGGTGGCCGGAAACACCATATATTTT.

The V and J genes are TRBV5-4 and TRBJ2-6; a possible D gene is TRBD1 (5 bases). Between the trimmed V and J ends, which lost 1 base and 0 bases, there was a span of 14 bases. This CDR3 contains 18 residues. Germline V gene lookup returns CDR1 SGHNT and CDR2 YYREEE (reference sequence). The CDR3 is CASSLNRPESSGANVLTF. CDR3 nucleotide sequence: TGTGCCAGCAGCTTGAACAGGCCTGAAAGCTCTGGGGCCAACGTCCTGACTTTC.

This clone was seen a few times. Here the CDR3 reads CASSGTGGFEQYF. The CDR3 coding sequence is TGTGCCAGCAGCGGTACGGGGGGATTCGAGCAGTACTTC. This sequence joins TRBV7-3 and TRBJ2-7; 7 nucleotides match TRBD2. V lost 5 bases, J lost 6 bases, and 7 bases stayed unmatched. CDR1 is SGHTA and CDR2 is FQGTGA in the germline V gene. This CDR3 is built from 13 residues.

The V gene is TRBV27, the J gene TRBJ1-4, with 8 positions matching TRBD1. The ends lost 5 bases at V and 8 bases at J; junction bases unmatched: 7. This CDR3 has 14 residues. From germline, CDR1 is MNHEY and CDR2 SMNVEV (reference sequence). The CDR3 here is CASSMDRVVEKLFF. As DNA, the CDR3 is TGTGCCAGCAGTATGGACAGGGTGGTCGAAAAACTGTTTTTT.